Each of the 10 T cell receptor beta chains below was sequenced from the same sample in a study of cytomegalovirus exposure and HLA in healthy donors. The PCR contained 60 Vbeta and 13 Jbeta primers. Clones were read by immunoSEQ multiplex PCR, and TCRdb kept only the in-frame ones, dropping some. The sample shows about 120,000 clones, more than 60% of them seen only once. Sequenced input: PBMCs. Receptors originate from a female donor in good health and CMV-seronegative.

The chain uses TRBV2 and TRBJ2-1; 7 nucleotides align to TRBD1. The germline V gene encodes CDR1 SNHLY and CDR2 FYNNEI. The CDR3 contains 16 residues. V lost 8 bases and J lost 9; bases outside the gene matches: 19. The CDR3 spells CASVGTARLIEVEQFF. In DNA form, the CDR3 reads TGTGCCAGCGTAGGGACAGCCCGACTAATTGAGGTTGAGCAGTTCTTC.

This chain connects TRBV5-6 to TRBJ2-7; D might be TRBD1 (6 bases). The CDR3 is made up of 14 amino acids. Germline V CDR1 and CDR2: SGHDT, YYEEEE. Trimming left V 3 bases short and J 5 bases short, with 15 bases between. The CDR3: CASSSGTGTHEQYF. In DNA, the CDR3 is TGTGCCAGCAGCTCCGGGACGGGGACACACGAGCAGTACTTC.

This rearrangement joins TRBV9 to TRBJ1-3, with 8 bases that match TRBD1. The CDR3 runs to 16 residues. V shed 0 bases and J 8 bases; nucleotides not matched to a gene: 10. Germline CDR1 SGDLS, CDR2 YYNGEE. The CDR3 DNA reads as TGTGCCAGCAGCGTAGAAGGACAGGGCCTGGGGGACACCATATATTTT. Its translation is CASSVEGQGLGDTIYF.

The genes are TRBV5-1 and TRBJ1-1, with TRBD1 identical over 7 bases. V gave up 0 bases and J gave up 2 bases; unmatched junction bases: 4. In germline, CDR1 is SGHRS, CDR2 YFSETQ. The CDR3 contains 15 residues. Here the CDR3 reads CASSLGDRTNTEAFF. CDR3 bases: TGCGCCAGCAGCTTGGGGGACAGAACTAACACTGAAGCTTTCTTT.

This rearrangement joins TRBV30 to TRBJ1-4; D may be TRBD1 (5 bases). The CDR3 is 14 residues long. Trimming pared 3 bases from V and 0 bases from J, leaving 8 bases between. CDR1 and CDR2 from the germline V gene are GTSNPN and SVGIG (reference sequence). In nucleotides, the CDR3 is TGTGCCTGGAGGGGGCCGGCAACTAATGAAAAACTGTTTTTT. Translating gives CAWRGPATNEKLFF.

This sequence joins TRBV2 and TRBJ1-2, with no clear D. The CDR3 has 13 amino acids. The germline V and J ends were trimmed by 6 bases and 4 bases, with 12 bases remaining between them. Germline-derived CDR1 and CDR2 are SNHLY and FYNNEI. The CDR3 DNA is TGTGCCAGCAGACAGACACCGACCTATGGCTACACCTTC. Protein sequence: CASRQTPTYGYTF. The complete variable domain, with remaining parts taken from reference TRBV2 and TRBJ1-2, reads EPEVTQTPSHQVTQMGQEVILRCVPISNHLYFYWYRQILGQKVEFLVSFYNNEISEKSEIFDDQFSVERPDGSNFTLKIRSTKLEDSAMYFCASRQTPTYGYTFGSGTRLTVV.

V gene TRBV9 combines with J gene TRBJ2-3; the match to TRBD2 covers 9 bases. CDR3 length: 17 residues. Losses at the gene ends were 0 bases for V and 2 bases for J; bases not matched to a gene: 7. In germline, CDR1 is SGDLS, CDR2 YYNGEE. CDR3 sequence: CASSVGLASGVTDTQYF. The CDR3 DNA follows: TGTGCCAGCAGCGTAGGTTTGGCTAGCGGGGTCACAGATACGCAGTATTTT.

In regard to this clone: This same CDR3 is encoded by further DNA sequences in the sample. The rearrangement links TRBV18 to TRBJ1-5, with D maybe TRBD1 (5 bases). The germline V and J ends were trimmed by 1 base and 4 bases, with 5 bases remaining between them. Germline V CDR1 and CDR2: KGHSH, LQKENI. This CDR3 region has 13 residues. CDR3 in amino acids: CASSPQGNQPQHF. As DNA, the CDR3 is TGTGCCAGCTCACCACAGGGGAATCAGCCCCAGCATTTT.

This chain uses TRBV7-2 with TRBJ2-7, with 8 bases lining up with TRBD2. Germline V gene sequence: CDR1 SGHTA, CDR2 FQGNSA. The junction had 5 bases not matched to a gene; V was cut back by 5 bases and J by 2 bases. This CDR3 is 14 amino acids long. As DNA, the CDR3 is TGTGCCAGCAGCCGTCAAGCGGGGGCCTACGAGCAGTACTTC. This codes for CASSRQAGAYEQYF.

The chain uses TRBV7-2 and TRBJ2-5; 9 nucleotides match TRBD1. The ends lost 5 bases at V and 11 bases at J; junction bases unmatched: 15. This CDR3 has 15 amino acids. Germline values: CDR1 SGHTA, CDR2 FQGNSA. The CDR3 bases are TGTGCCAGCAGCGTGGCCGGGACAGGGACCTTAGAGCAGTACTTC. Residues: CASSVAGTGTLEQYF.